Here is one T cell receptor beta chain with its context. The data stem from a study of T-cell memory formation after mild COVID-19. TCRdb processed the 5' RACE reads anew with MiXCR; each CDR3 protein has one entry. The profile shows fewer than 15,000 distinct CDR3 sequences, roughly 15% of them singletons. The CDR3 runs to 13 residues. Germline V gene sequence: CDR1 KGHDR, CDR2 SFDVKD. Between the trimmed V and J ends, which lost 8 bases and 2 bases, there was a span of 9 bases. The sample comprised PBMCs or a T cell subset sorted from them (not recorded which). The source of this sequence is a man aged 18 to 29 who had mild COVID-19 (a few samples of this study predate the infection). Cell type and time point are not known. The V call is TRBV24-1, the J call TRBJ1-5; D is uncertain. The CDR3: CATNPWGNQPQHF. CDR3 sequence (DNA): TGTGCCACCAATCCCTGGGGCAATCAGCCCCAGCATTTT.